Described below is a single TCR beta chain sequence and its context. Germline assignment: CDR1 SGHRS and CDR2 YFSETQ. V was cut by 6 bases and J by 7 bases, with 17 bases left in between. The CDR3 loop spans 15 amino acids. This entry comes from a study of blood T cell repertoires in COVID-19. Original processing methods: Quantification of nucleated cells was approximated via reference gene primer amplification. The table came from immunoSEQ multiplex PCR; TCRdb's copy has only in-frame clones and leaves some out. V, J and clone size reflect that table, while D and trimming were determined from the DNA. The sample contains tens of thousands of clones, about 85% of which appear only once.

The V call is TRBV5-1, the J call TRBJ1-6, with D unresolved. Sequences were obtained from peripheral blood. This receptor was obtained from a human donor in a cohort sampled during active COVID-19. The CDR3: CASNDPDTPNSPLHF. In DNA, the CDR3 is TGCGCCAGCAACGACCCTGACACTCCGAATTCACCCCTCCACTTT.